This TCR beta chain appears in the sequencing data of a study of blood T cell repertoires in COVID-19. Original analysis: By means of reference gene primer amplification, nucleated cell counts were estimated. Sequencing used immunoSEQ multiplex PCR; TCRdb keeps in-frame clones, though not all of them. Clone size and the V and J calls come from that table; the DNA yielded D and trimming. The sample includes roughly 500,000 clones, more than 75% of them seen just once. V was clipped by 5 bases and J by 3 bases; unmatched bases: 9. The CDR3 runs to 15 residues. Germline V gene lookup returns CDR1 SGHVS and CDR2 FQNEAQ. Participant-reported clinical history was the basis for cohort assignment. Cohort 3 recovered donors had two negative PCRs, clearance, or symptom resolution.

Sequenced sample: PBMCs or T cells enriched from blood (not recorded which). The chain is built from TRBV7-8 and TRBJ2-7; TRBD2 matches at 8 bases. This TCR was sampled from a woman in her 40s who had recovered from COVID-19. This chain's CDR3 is CASSPLAGYSYEQYF. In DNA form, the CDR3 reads TGTGCCAGCAGCCCCTTAGCGGGGTACAGCTACGAGCAGTACTTC.